This is a list of T cell receptor beta chains from one sample in a study of OX40 agonist ivuxolimab in advanced cancers. Measured with immunoSEQ multiplex PCR; TCRdb has only the in-frame clones, and not every one. The data show tens of thousands of clones, approximately 85% seen once. The material sequenced was CD4+ or CD8+ T cells sorted from blood, taken in a trial of the OX40 agonist ivuxolimab. All receptors come from an adult with an advanced solid tumor such as melanoma, head and neck, liver or kidney cancer. The CDR3 runs from the conserved cysteine through the conserved F or W. D genes are given only for firm matches. Clone size is not always given. Where it is, it says once, few, many or a class for expanded clones.

D: TRBD1
J: TRBJ2-1
V: TRBV5-1
size: .
DNA: TGCGCCAGCAGCCCGGGTCAGGGGGTAAACAATGAGCAGTTCTTC
CDR3: CASSPGQGVNNEQFF

D: .
J: TRBJ1-3
V: TRBV28
size: .
DNA: TGTGCCACAGGGGAGGCGCTCCTCTACTCTGGAAACACCATATATTTT
CDR3: CATGEALLYSGNTIYF

D: .
J: TRBJ2-7
V: TRBV4-3
size: .
DNA: TGCGCCAGCAGCCGGGAACTAGGGTTCACCTACGAGCAGTACTTC
CDR3: CASSRELGFTYEQYF

D: .
J: TRBJ2-1
V: TRBV29-1
size: .
DNA: TGCAGCCCTCGTGGTCCAGGGGACTCTTACAATGAGCAGTTCTTC
CDR3: CSPRGPGDSYNEQFF

D: TRBD1
J: TRBJ1-5
V: TRBV27
size: .
DNA: TGTGCCAGCAGTTTTGACAGGGAACGGCCCCAGCATTTT
CDR3: CASSFDRERPQHF

D: .
J: TRBJ1-4
V: TRBV7-9
size: .
DNA: TGTGCCAGCAGCTTAACGTCAGGGGCTGAAAAACTGTTTTTT
CDR3: CASSLTSGAEKLFF

D: TRBD1
J: TRBJ1-6
V: TRBV27
size: .
DNA: TGTGCCAGCAGATGGACAGGGGTGAATTCACCCCTCCACTTT
CDR3: CASRWTGVNSPLHF

D: .
J: TRBJ2-3
V: TRBV28
size: .
DNA: TGTGCCAGCAGTTTAAACCGAGGGACACTTTTCACAGATACGCAGTATTTT
CDR3: CASSLNRGTLFTDTQYF

D: TRBD1
J: TRBJ2-7
V: TRBV6-6
size: few
DNA: TGTGCCAGCTCACAGGGGGCGGTTTACGAGCAGTACTTC
CDR3: CASSQGAVYEQYF

D: .
J: TRBJ1-6
V: TRBV10-2
size: once
DNA: TGCGCCAGCAATAAGGGTCTAAGCTATAATTCACCCCTCCACTTT
CDR3: CASNKGLSYNSPLHF

D: TRBD2
J: TRBJ2-2
V: TRBV5-5
size: .
DNA: TGTGCCTCCGGGACTAGGGCCGGGGAGCTGTTTTTT
CDR3: CASGTRAGELFF

D: .
J: TRBJ2-7
V: TRBV7-2
size: .
DNA: TGTGCCAGCAGCTCAGCCTCGGGGACCTCCTACGAGCAGTACTTC
CDR3: CASSSASGTSYEQYF

D: .
J: TRBJ1-3
V: TRBV30
size: .
DNA: TGTGCCTGGACCCACGGGCGGAATCCTGGAAACACCATATATTTT
CDR3: CAWTHGRNPGNTIYF

D: .
J: TRBJ1-5
V: TRBV2
size: few
DNA: TGTGCCAGCAGTGAAGAGGGGGATAGCAATCAGCCCCAGCATTTT
CDR3: CASSEEGDSNQPQHF

D: .
J: TRBJ2-1
V: TRBV9
size: .
DNA: TGTGCCAGCAGCGTAGAGGTTCACTACAATGAGCAGTTCTTC
CDR3: CASSVEVHYNEQFF

D: .
J: TRBJ2-3
V: TRBV30
size: .
DNA: TGTGCCTGGAGCAGGGACCTCACAGATACGCAGTATTTT
CDR3: CAWSRDLTDTQYF

D: TRBD1
J: TRBJ1-4
V: TRBV29-1
size: .
DNA: TGCAGCGTTGCACTAACAGGGGGGCCCAATGAAAAACTGTTTTTT
CDR3: CSVALTGGPNEKLFF

D: TRBD1
J: TRBJ1-4
V: TRBV9
size: .
DNA: TGTGCCAGCAGCGCAAGGACAGGGGTGGAGTGGAATGAAAAACTGTTTTTT
CDR3: CASSARTGVEWNEKLFF

D: .
J: TRBJ2-3
V: TRBV4-2
size: .
DNA: TGTGCCAGCAGCCAAGATCCGGTGTGGGGTGAGGGAGATACGCAGTATTTT
CDR3: CASSQDPVWGEGDTQYF

D: TRBD1
J: TRBJ1-1
V: TRBV19
size: .
DNA: TGTGCCAGTAGTCCTCGCAGGGGGCATGAGAACACTGAAGCTTTCTTT
CDR3: CASSPRRGHENTEAFF

D: TRBD1
J: TRBJ1-5
V: TRBV6-1
size: .
DNA: TGTGCCAGCAGTGGGCGGGACAGCTACAATCAGCCCCAGCATTTT
CDR3: CASSGRDSYNQPQHF

D: .
J: TRBJ1-1
V: TRBV6-1
size: .
DNA: TGTGCCCCCTCGGGGGGGGTAAACACTGAAGCTTTCTTT
CDR3: CAPSGGVNTEAFF

D: TRBD2
J: TRBJ2-5
V: TRBV6-1
size: .
DNA: TGTGCCAGCAGTGTTACGCAGCGGGGTCTCTTAGAGACCCAGTACTTC
CDR3: CASSVTQRGLLETQYF

D: .
J: TRBJ2-7
V: TRBV6-1
size: few
DNA: TGTGCCAGCAGTGAAGTTTTCGGGCCGAGCTACGAGCAGTACTTC
CDR3: CASSEVFGPSYEQYF

D: .
J: TRBJ2-2
V: TRBV19
size: .
DNA: TGTGCCAGTAGTCAGAGCGACACCGGGGAGCTGTTTTTT
CDR3: CASSQSDTGELFF

D: .
J: TRBJ1-2
V: TRBV28
size: .
DNA: TGTGCCAACCAAAACGCACAGGGCTTTGGCTACACCTTC
CDR3: CANQNAQGFGYTF

D: TRBD1
J: TRBJ1-2
V: TRBV28
size: .
DNA: TGTGCCAGCAGTTCCTCTACAGGGGGCCGTGGCTATGGCTACACCTTC
CDR3: CASSSSTGGRGYGYTF

D: TRBD1
J: TRBJ2-2
V: TRBV7-3
size: many
DNA: TGTGCCAGCAGCCGAACTCAGGGGGCAGGCACCGGGGAGCTGTTTTTT
CDR3: CASSRTQGAGTGELFF

D: .
J: TRBJ1-2
V: TRBV6-5
size: .
DNA: TGTGCCAGCAGTTACTCTCCCACGAACTATGGCTACACCTTC
CDR3: CASSYSPTNYGYTF

D: .
J: TRBJ1-5
V: TRBV6-1
size: .
DNA: TGTGCCAGCAGACTTGGGAGCAATCAGCCCCAGCATTTT
CDR3: CASRLGSNQPQHF

D: .
J: TRBJ1-1
V: TRBV7-3
size: few
DNA: TGTGCCAGCAGCCCGCAGCCCAACTCGAGGACTGAAGCTTTCTTT
CDR3: CASSPQPNSRTEAFF